The 2 T cell receptor beta chains below all came from one sample that was sequenced in a study of cytomegalovirus exposure and HLA in healthy donors. The PCR used 60 Vbeta and 13 Jbeta primers. The assay was immunoSEQ multiplex PCR, and TCRdb's table has in-frame clones only and misses some. The table has roughly 86,000 clones, roughly 79% seen once. Sequenced: PBMCs. These receptors all come from a female donor in good health and CMV-seronegative.

This chain joins TRBV6-5 and TRBJ2-7, with a tentative D call TRBD1 (6 bases). Trimming cost V 0 bases and J 4 bases, with 16 bases left between them. Germline V lookup: CDR1 MNHEY, CDR2 SVGAGI. The CDR3 loop spans 16 amino acids. In DNA, the CDR3 is TGTGCCAGCAGTTACTCGATAACAGGGTTGGCGTACGAGCAGTACTTC. This sequence encodes CASSYSITGLAYEQYF.

This chain uses TRBV5-1 with TRBJ2-5, with a weak D call TRBD2 (5 bases). The germline CDR1 and CDR2 sequences are SGHRS and YFSETQ. Trimming removed 1 base from V and 6 bases from J, with 16 bases in between. The CDR3 is made up of 15 amino acids. The CDR3 DNA reads TGCGCCAGCAGCTTGTCGGCCCTAGCCGTCCAGACCCAGTACTTC. The encoded protein is CASSLSALAVQTQYF.